This T cell receptor beta chain derives from a study of blood T cells in healthy people across ages. Findings and caveats of the study: The long-lived group displayed more naive CD4+ cells, plus higher diversity, than the aged donors did. Unsorted PBMCs prevented conclusive naive versus antigen-experienced comparison. Roughly linear declines in TCR beta diversity per million T cells occurred with age.

PCR was performed a second time for about 6 to 12 cycles using a sample-barcoded 5' primer and a J-beta primer mix. MiXCR, run by TCRdb on the 5' RACE reads, gives a single entry per CDR3 protein. This table holds 1.5 million to 2 million distinct CDR3 sequences, roughly 49% found once. For this clonotype: The antigen is undetermined.

CDR3 length equals 17 residues. The trim removed 1 base at V and 4 bases at J, leaving 13 bases unmatched. Germline V gives CDR1 DFQATT, CDR2 SNEGSKA (reference sequence). This TCR came from a woman aged 40 to 49 in good health. This chain uses TRBV20-1 with TRBJ2-7; TRBD1 agrees at 10 bases. The material sequenced was blood. CDR3 nucleotide sequence: TGCAGTGCTAGAGGGGCCCCGGACAGGGGGTATGGGTACGAGCAGTACTTC. The encoded protein is CSARGAPDRGYGYEQYF.